Here is one T cell receptor (beta chain) with its context. The entry originates in a study of T cells after yellow fever vaccination. Looked up from germline, CDR1 is SGDLS and CDR2 is YYNGEE. The CDR3 length is 15 residues. The V segment lost 8 bases and the J segment 1 base; nucleotides outside the gene matches: 8. A single record per CDR3 protein comes from TCRdb applying MiXCR to the 5' RACE reads. The data hold about 260,000 distinct CDR3 sequences, with around 4.9% observed a single time. The sequence was obtained from a man between 18 and 35 years old who received the YFV17D yellow fever vaccine. The V call is TRBV9, the J call TRBJ1-3; 8 positions agree with TRBD1. The material sequenced was CD4+ T cells sorted from PBMCs, taken on the day of the yellow fever booster vaccination. CDR3 sequence: CASGQGGRSGNTIYF. CDR3 coding DNA: TGTGCCAGTGGACAGGGTGGAAGATCTGGAAACACCATATATTTT.